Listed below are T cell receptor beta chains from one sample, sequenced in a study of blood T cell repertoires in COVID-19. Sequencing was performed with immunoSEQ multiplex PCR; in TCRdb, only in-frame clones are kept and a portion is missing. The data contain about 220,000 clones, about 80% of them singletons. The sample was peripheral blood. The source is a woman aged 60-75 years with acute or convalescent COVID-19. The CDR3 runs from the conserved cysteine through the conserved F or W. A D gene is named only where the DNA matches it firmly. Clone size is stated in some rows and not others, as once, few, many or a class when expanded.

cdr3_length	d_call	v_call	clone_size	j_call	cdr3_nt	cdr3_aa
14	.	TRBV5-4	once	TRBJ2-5	TGTGCCAGCAGCTTGGACTCTCCCCGGGAGACCCAGTACTTC	CASSLDSPRETQYF
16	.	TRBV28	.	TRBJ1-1	TGTGCCAGCCGCATTGGACAGCACAATATGAACACTGAAGCTTTCTTT	CASRIGQHNMNTEAFF
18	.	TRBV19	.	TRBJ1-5	TGTGCCAGTAGTAGGGTGGACACCTCGCCCCAAGGGAATCAGCCCCAGCATTTT	CASSRVDTSPQGNQPQHF
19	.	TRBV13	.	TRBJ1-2	TGTGCCAGCAGCTCAACTGATATGGCAGGCGATAACAGTTGGTATGGCTACACCTTC	CASSSTDMAGDNSWYGYTF
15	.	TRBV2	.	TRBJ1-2	TGTGCCAGCAGTGAAGAGGGGGGAGGGAACTATGGCTACACCTTC	CASSEEGGGNYGYTF
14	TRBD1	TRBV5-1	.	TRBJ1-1	TGCGCCAGCAGCTTGGGGCAGGGGGCGACTGAAGCTTTCTTT	CASSLGQGATEAFF
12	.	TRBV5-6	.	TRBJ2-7	TGTGCCAGCAGCTTTCTCCGGGACGAGCAGTACTTC	CASSFLRDEQYF
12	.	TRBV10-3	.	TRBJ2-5	TGTGCCATCAGTGGACTAGAAGAGACCCAGTACTTC	CAISGLEETQYF
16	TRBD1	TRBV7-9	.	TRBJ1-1	TGTGCCAGCAGCCGCCGGGACAGGGGGCTGAACACTGAAGCTTTCTTT	CASSRRDRGLNTEAFF
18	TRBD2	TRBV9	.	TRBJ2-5	TGTGCCAGCAGCGTTTCGGCCGGGACTAGCGGAAACCAAGAGACCCAGTACTTC	CASSVSAGTSGNQETQYF